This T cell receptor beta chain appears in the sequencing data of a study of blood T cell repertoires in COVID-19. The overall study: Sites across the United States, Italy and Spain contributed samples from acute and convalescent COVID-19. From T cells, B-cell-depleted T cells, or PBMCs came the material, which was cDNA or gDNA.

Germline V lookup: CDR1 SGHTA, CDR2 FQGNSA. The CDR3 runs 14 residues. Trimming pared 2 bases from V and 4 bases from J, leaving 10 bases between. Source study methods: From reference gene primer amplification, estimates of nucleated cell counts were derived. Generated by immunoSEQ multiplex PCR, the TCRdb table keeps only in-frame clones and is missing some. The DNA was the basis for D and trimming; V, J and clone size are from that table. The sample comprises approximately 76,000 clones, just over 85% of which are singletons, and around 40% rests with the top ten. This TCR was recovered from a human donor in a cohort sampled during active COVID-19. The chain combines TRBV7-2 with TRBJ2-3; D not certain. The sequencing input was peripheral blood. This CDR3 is CASSLHLRADTQYF. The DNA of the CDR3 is TGTGCCAGCAGCTTACATCTCCGGGCAGATACGCAGTATTTT.